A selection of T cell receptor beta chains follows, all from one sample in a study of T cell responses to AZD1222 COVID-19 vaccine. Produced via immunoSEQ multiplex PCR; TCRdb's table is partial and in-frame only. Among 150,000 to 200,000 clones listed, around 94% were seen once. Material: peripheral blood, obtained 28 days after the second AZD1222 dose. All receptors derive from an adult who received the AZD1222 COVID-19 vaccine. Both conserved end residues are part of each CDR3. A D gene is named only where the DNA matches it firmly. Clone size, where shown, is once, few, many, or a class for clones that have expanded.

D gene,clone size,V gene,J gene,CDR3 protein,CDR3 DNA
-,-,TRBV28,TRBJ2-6,CASSLDLSSGANVLTF,TGTGCCAGCAGTTTAGACCTGAGCTCTGGGGCCAACGTCCTGACTTTC
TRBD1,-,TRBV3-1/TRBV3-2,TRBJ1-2,CASSLFYRGQGGYTF,TGTGCCAGCAGCCTCTTTTACAGGGGGCAAGGTGGCTACACCTTC
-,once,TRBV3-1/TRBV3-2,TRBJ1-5,CASSQGEGPQHF,TGTGCCAGCAGCCAAGGCGAGGGGCCCCAGCATTTT
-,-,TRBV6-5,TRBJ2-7,CASSYGTTYEQYF,TGTGCCAGCAGTTATGGGACCACATACGAGCAGTACTTC
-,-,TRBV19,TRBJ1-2,CASRDYGYTF,TGTGCCAGTAGGGACTATGGCTACACCTTC
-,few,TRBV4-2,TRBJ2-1,CASSPRRAGGDEQFF,TGTGCCAGCAGCCCCCGTCGTGCTGGGGGTGATGAGCAGTTCTTC
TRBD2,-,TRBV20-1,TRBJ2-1,CSASEASGPINEQFF,TGCAGTGCTAGTGAGGCTAGCGGGCCTATTAATGAGCAGTTCTTC
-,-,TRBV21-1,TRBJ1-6,CASSKTRDRGVNTPSLLYNSPLHF,TGTGCCAGCAGCAAGACCCGGGACAGGGGCGTAAACACCCCATCCTTACTCTATAATTCACCCCTCCACTTT
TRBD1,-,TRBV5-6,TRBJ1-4,CASSLPDRGNEKLFF,TGTGCCAGCAGCTTGCCGGACAGGGGGAATGAAAAACTGTTTTTT
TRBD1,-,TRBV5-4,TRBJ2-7,CASSFVGTGAYEQYF,TGTGCCAGCAGCTTTGTAGGGACAGGGGCCTACGAGCAGTACTTC
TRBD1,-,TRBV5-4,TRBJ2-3,CASSYGTGGPDTQYF,TGTGCCAGCAGCTACGGGACAGGGGGCCCAGATACGCAGTATTTT
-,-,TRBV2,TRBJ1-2,CASSDGGAGGYTF,TGTGCCAGCAGTGACGGGGGGGCCGGTGGCTACACCTTC
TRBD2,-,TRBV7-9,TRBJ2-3,CASSSSRGSPTDTQYF,TGTGCCAGCAGCTCCTCTCGCGGGAGCCCCACAGATACGCAGTATTTT
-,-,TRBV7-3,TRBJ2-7,CASSLIAESSYEQYF,TGTGCCAGCAGCTTAATCGCAGAGAGTTCCTACGAGCAGTACTTC
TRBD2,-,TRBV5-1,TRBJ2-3,CASSSPGLANLGTDTQYF,TGCGCCAGCAGCTCACCGGGACTAGCGAATTTGGGCACAGATACGCAGTATTTT
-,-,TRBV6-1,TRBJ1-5,CASSEQTEGPQHF,TGTGCCAGCAGTGAACAAACGGAGGGGCCCCAGCATTTT
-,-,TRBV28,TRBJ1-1,CASSPTWGGNTEAFF,TGTGCCAGCAGCCCGACTTGGGGGGGGAACACTGAAGCTTTCTTT
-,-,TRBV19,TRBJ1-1,CASSIVGSGTEAFF,TGTGCCAGTAGTATAGTCGGTTCGGGTACTGAAGCTTTCTTT
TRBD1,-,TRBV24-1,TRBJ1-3,CATSDLAGTAGNTIYF,TGTGCCACCAGTGATTTAGCAGGGACAGCTGGAAACACCATATATTTT
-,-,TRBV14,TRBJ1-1,CASSQGTLNTEAFF,TGTGCCAGCAGCCAGGGGACATTGAACACTGAAGCTTTCTTT
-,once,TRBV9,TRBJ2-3,CASSGSPRQGLGTDTQYF,TGTGCCAGCAGCGGGAGCCCAAGACAGGGACTCGGCACAGATACGCAGTATTTT
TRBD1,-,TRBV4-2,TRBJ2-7,CASSPGTGGSYEQYF,TGTGCCAGCAGCCCCGGGACAGGGGGCTCCTACGAGCAGTACTTC
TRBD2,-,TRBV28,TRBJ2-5,CASSRTSGRAKETQYF,TGTGCCAGCAGTCGGACTAGCGGGAGGGCCAAAGAGACCCAGTACTTC
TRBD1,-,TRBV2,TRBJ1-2,CASSGQGGGYTF,TGTGCCAGCAGTGGACAGGGTGGTGGCTACACCTTC
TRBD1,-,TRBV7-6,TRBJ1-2,CASSPRTGEGYGYTF,TGTGCCAGCAGCCCCCGGACAGGGGAGGGCTATGGCTACACCTTC
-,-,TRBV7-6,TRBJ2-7,CASSLGGPIYEQYF,TGTGCCAGCAGCTTAGGGGGACCTATCTACGAGCAGTACTTC
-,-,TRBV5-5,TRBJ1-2,CASSFFWGGRLKSGEYGYTF,TGTGCCAGCAGCTTTTTTTGGGGTGGCCGACTGAAGTCAGGGGAATATGGCTACACCTTC
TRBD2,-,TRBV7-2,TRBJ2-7,CASSLNGEGPFEQYF,TGTGCCAGCAGCTTAAACGGGGAGGGCCCTTTCGAGCAGTACTTC
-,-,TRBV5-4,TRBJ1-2,CASSFQQLHYGYTF,TGTGCCAGCAGCTTCCAACAGCTACACTATGGCTACACCTTC
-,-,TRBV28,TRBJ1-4,CASSLRNEKLFF,TGTGCCAGCAGTTTAAGAAATGAAAAACTGTTTTTT
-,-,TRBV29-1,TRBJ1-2,CSALLGQIYGYTF,TGCAGCGCGCTCTTGGGACAAATCTATGGCTACACCTTC
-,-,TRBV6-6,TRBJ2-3,CASSSTQGATDTQYF,TGTGCCAGCAGCTCCACACAGGGAGCTACAGATACGCAGTATTTT
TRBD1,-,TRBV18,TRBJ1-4,CASSIQGALANEKLFF,TGTGCCAGCTCAATCCAGGGGGCGCTGGCTAATGAAAAACTGTTTTTT
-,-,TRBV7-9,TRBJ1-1,CASRLSTYTEAFF,TGTGCCAGCAGACTCTCGACATACACTGAAGCTTTCTTT
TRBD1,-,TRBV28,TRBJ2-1,CASSSSGTGFYNEQFF,TGTGCCAGCAGCTCTTCCGGGACAGGTTTCTACAATGAGCAGTTCTTC
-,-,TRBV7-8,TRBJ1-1,CASSSGTANTEAFF,TGTGCCAGCAGCTCCGGGACGGCGAACACTGAAGCTTTCTTT
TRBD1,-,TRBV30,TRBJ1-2,CAWSRTGQGASFAVGYTF,TGTGCCTGGAGCCGGACGGGACAGGGTGCGAGTTTCGCCGTTGGCTACACCTTC
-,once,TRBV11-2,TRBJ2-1,CASRNLAGRGEQFF,TGTGCCAGCAGGAATTTAGCCGGGAGAGGTGAGCAGTTCTTC
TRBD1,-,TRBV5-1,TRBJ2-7,CASSPRTGGSYEQYF,TGCGCCAGCAGCCCAAGGACAGGGGGCTCCTACGAGCAGTACTTC
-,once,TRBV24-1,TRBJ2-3,CATSDHNRENTQYF,TGTGCCACCAGTGATCATAACAGGGAAAATACGCAGTATTTT
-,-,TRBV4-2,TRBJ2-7,CASSQVLDRAYEQYF,TGTGCCAGCAGCCAAGTCTTAGACAGAGCCTACGAGCAGTACTTC
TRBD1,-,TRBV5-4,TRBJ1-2,CASSLNDRGGGYTF,TGTGCCAGCAGCTTGAATGACAGGGGGGGTGGCTACACCTTC
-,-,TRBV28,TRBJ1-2,CASSLLGAYYGYTF,TGTGCCAGCAGTTTATTAGGGGCTTACTATGGCTACACCTTC
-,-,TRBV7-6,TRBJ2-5,CASSRGGTAGRETQYF,TGTGCCAGCAGCCGGGGGGGGACAGCGGGAAGAGAGACCCAGTACTTC
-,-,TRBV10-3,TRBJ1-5,CAISARPNNQPQHF,TGTGCCATCAGTGCTCGACCGAACAATCAGCCCCAGCATTTT
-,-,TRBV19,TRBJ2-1,CASSPGGLSSSYNEQFF,TGTGCCAGTAGCCCAGGGGGACTGTCGAGCTCCTACAATGAGCAGTTCTTC
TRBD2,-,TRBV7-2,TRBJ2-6,CASSLLAGGSGANVLTF,TGTGCCAGCAGCTTATTGGCGGGAGGTTCTGGGGCCAACGTCCTGACTTTC
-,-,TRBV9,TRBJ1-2,CASSPRNNYGYTF,TGTGCCAGCAGCCCCCGGAATAACTATGGCTACACCTTC
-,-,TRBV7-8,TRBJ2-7,CASSARATVIFPAHEQYF,TGTGCCAGCAGCGCCCGAGCTACAGTGATCTTCCCAGCCCACGAGCAGTACTTC
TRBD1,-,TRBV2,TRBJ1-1,CASRATGAQGSAEAFF,TGTGCCAGCAGGGCAACAGGGGCCCAGGGTAGCGCTGAAGCTTTCTTT
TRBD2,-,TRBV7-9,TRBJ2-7,CASNPSGTRGYEQYF,TGTGCCAGCAACCCAAGCGGGACTAGAGGGTACGAGCAGTACTTC
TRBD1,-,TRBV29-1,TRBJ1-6,CSAKVGQGGNSPLHF,TGCAGCGCCAAAGTTGGACAGGGTGGCAATTCACCCCTCCACTTT
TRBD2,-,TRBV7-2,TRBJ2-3,CASSFTSGRDTQYF,TGTGCCAGCAGCTTTACTAGCGGGAGAGATACGCAGTATTTT
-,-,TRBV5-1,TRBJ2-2,CASSLGPAGQDTGELFF,TGCGCCAGCAGCTTGGGGCCAGCAGGGCAGGACACCGGGGAGCTGTTTTTT
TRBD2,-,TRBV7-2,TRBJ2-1,CASSLAVASGYNEQFF,TGTGCCAGCAGCTTAGCGGTGGCTAGCGGCTACAATGAGCAGTTCTTC